These 28 T cell receptor beta chains originate from one sample sequenced in a study of Graves' ophthalmopathy and Graves' hyperthyroidism. RNA transcripts served as template for amplifying TCR beta CDR3 sequences. Amplification began with first-round RT-PCR using HTBI primers, then second-round multiplex PCR was performed. TCRdb processed the multiplex PCR reads anew with MiXCR; each CDR3 protein has one entry. The sample contains around 1.1 million distinct CDR3 sequences, roughly 35% of which appear only once. Sequenced sample: peripheral blood or thyroid tissue (not recorded which). The receptors were gathered from an adult man with Graves' hyperthyroidism.

Many counts were recorded for this clonotype. The J gene is TRBJ2-2, the V gene TRBV9; 12 bases are a match to TRBD2. The trim removed 0 bases at V and 3 bases at J, leaving 3 bases unmatched. CDR1 is SGDLS, CDR2 YYNGEE, per germline. There are 17 residues in the CDR3. CDR3 loop: CASSVEASGRDTGELFF. The DNA for the CDR3 is TGTGCCAGCAGCGTAGAAGCTAGCGGGAGGGACACCGGGGAGCTGTTTTTT. The entire variable domain, with the rest obtained from reference TRBV9 and TRBJ2-2, is as follows: DSGVTQTPKHLITATGQRVTLRCSPRSGDLSVYWYQQSLDQGLQFLIQYYNGEERAKGNILERFSAQQFPDLHSELNLSSLELGDSALYFCASSVEASGRDTGELFFGEGSRLTVL.

J is TRBJ1-6 and V is TRBV4-2; no definite D call. Looked up from germline, CDR1 is LGHNA and CDR2 is YNFKEQ. The CDR3 is 18 amino acids. Trimming left V 0 bases short and J 0 bases short, with 12 bases between. CDR3 residues: CASSQEEGSSSYNSPLHF. In nucleotides, the CDR3 is TGTGCCAGCAGCCAAGAAGAGGGTAGCAGCTCCTATAATTCACCCCTCCACTTT.

For this clonotype: Just one base apart from a much larger clone, this may be a read error. The CDR3 does not close with the conserved phenylalanine or tryptophan, likely indicating a read error. This chain joins TRBV7-2 and TRBJ1-2; D unresolved. V lost 1 base and J 8 bases, leaving 8 bases between the germline ends. Germline-derived CDR1 and CDR2 are SGHTA and FQGNSA. CDR3 length: 12 residues. The CDR3 region is CASSLGPGGYTL. CDR3 sequence (DNA): TGTGCCAGCAGCTTAGGCCCGGGGGGCTACACCCTC.

This clonotype was seen only a few times. The chain has TRBV6-2 or TRBV6-3 and TRBJ2-7; D is possibly TRBD1 (6 bases). CDR1 is MNHEY, CDR2 SVGEGT, per germline. The CDR3 runs to 15 residues. V lost 6 bases to trimming and J lost 2 bases, with 17 bases between them. CDR3: CASSIGQTSAYEQYF. The CDR3 DNA reads as TGTGCCAGCAGCATCGGACAGACAAGCGCCTACGAGCAGTACTTC.

The chain has TRBV28 and TRBJ2-5; TRBD2 is a possible D gene (7 bases). The germline V gene has CDR1 MDHEN and CDR2 SYDVKM. V lost 4 bases and J 6 bases, leaving 12 bases between the germline ends. The CDR3 is made up of 13 amino acids. The CDR3 region is CASSWPGGQTQYF. The CDR3 bases are TGTGCCAGCAGTTGGCCCGGGGGGCAGACCCAGTACTTC. Full variable domain (remainder filled in from reference TRBV28 and TRBJ2-5): DVKVTQSSRYLVKRTGEKVFLECVQDMDHENMFWYRQDPGLGLRLIYFSYDVKMKEKGDIPEGYSVSREKKERFSLILESASTNQTSMYLCASSWPGGQTQYFGPGTRLLVL.

Comment on this clonotype: The missing conserved phenylalanine or tryptophan at the end of this CDR3 makes a read error likely. Here the CDR3 DNA reads TGTGCCAGCTCGGGAGGCGGGCCGACCCAAGAGACCCAGTACGTC. Translating gives CASSGGGPTQETQYV. This rearrangement joins TRBV2 to TRBJ2-5; 7 bases map to TRBD2. This CDR3 region has 15 residues. V lost 8 bases, J lost 1 base, and 10 bases stayed unmatched. Germline V gives CDR1 SNHLY, CDR2 FYNNEI.

V usage is TRBV7-8 and J usage is TRBJ2-5; TRBD1 matches at 8 bases. The CDR3 loop spans 14 amino acids. Trimming at V came to 5 bases and at J to 4 bases, leaving 6 bases not matched to a gene. In germline, CDR1 is SGHVS, CDR2 FQNEAQ. CDR3 nucleotide sequence: TGTGCCAGCAGCCCTACGACAGGGGCAGAGACCCAGTACTTC. Amino acids: CASSPTTGAETQYF.

Of note for this clonotype: A much larger clone sits a single nucleotide away, making a read error possible. The chain combines TRBV6-5 with TRBJ1-3; D is unresolved. The CDR3 sequence is 13 residues long. Looked up from germline, CDR1 is MNHEY and CDR2 is SVGAGI. This chain's CDR3 is CASRMISGNTVYF. For the CDR3, the DNA is TGTGCCAGCAGAATGATCTCTGGAAACACCGTATATTTT.

There are a few counts of this clonotype. V is TRBV9 and J is TRBJ1-3; D uncertain. This CDR3 region has 15 residues. V was clipped by 1 base and J by 0 bases, with 8 bases between them. Germline V gene lookup returns CDR1 SGDLS and CDR2 YYNGEE. CDR3 amino acids: CASSVTDRSGNTIYF. The CDR3 DNA reads as TGTGCCAGCAGCGTAACGGACCGCTCTGGAAACACCATATATTTT. The full variable domain, with the rest looked up from reference TRBV9 and TRBJ1-3, is DSGVTQTPKHLITATGQRVTLRCSPRSGDLSVYWYQQSLDQGLQFLIQYYNGEERAKGNILERFSAQQFPDLHSELNLSSLELGDSALYFCASSVTDRSGNTIYFGEGSWLTVV.

The chain uses TRBV15 and TRBJ2-3, with unresolved D. This CDR3 spans 14 amino acids. CDR1 is LNHNV, CDR2 YYDKDF, per germline (reference sequence). V dropped 0 bases and J dropped 1 base, with 5 bases sitting between them. The CDR3 coding sequence is TGTGCCACCAGCAGAGACGCGGGCACAGATACGCAGTATTTT. This gives the protein CATSRDAGTDTQYF.

This clonotype was observed many times. V gene TRBV19 combines with J gene TRBJ1-5; D uncertain. Germline lookup yields CDR1 LNHDA and CDR2 SQIVND (reference sequence). The CDR3 consists of 12 residues. The V and J ends lost 4 bases and 9 bases respectively, with 10 bases between them. CDR3 region: CASSSDGWPQHF. CDR3 bases: TGTGCCAGTAGTAGTGACGGGTGGCCCCAGCATTTT.

The sample holds a few counts of this clonotype. This chain uses TRBV20-1 with TRBJ1-1; weak D call: TRBD1 (6 bases). V lost 5 bases and J 2 bases, leaving 15 bases between the germline ends. Per germline, CDR1 DFQATT and CDR2 SNEGSKA (reference sequence). The CDR3 is made up of 14 amino acids. CDR3 loop: CSAPTDRLNTEAFF. The DNA of the CDR3 is TGCAGTGCTCCCACGGACAGACTAAACACTGAAGCTTTCTTT.

This clonotype appeared many times. This rearrangement joins TRBV6-6 to TRBJ2-2; D call uncertain. The CDR3 consists of 13 residues. V lost 7 bases and J 9 bases, leaving 15 bases between the germline ends. From germline, CDR1 is MNHNY and CDR2 SVGAGI (reference sequence). CDR3 region: CASNVGPHRELFF. The CDR3 nucleotides are TGTGCCAGCAACGTGGGCCCGCACCGGGAGCTGTTTTTT.

The sample holds a few counts of this clonotype. The chain combines TRBV12-3 or TRBV12-4 with TRBJ2-7, with TRBD2 matching over 7 bases. Unmatched junction bases numbered 2, after V lost 6 bases and J lost 0 bases. This CDR3 spans 13 amino acids. The CDR3 coding sequence is TGTGCCAGCAGCGGGAGGAGCTCCTACGAGCAGTACTTC. This gives the protein CASSGRSSYEQYF.

This clonotype was detected only a few times. The V call is TRBV24-1, the J call TRBJ1-2; TRBD1 matches at 9 bases. The germline V gene encodes CDR1 KGHDR and CDR2 SFDVKD. V was pared by 1 base and J by 4 bases, with 9 bases of the junction left unmatched. The CDR3 is made up of 17 amino acids. CDR3 protein: CATSDFSGTGNAYGYTF. For the CDR3, the DNA is TGTGCCACCAGTGATTTTAGCGGGACAGGGAATGCCTATGGCTACACCTTC.

This clonotype came up a few times. V and J are TRBV20-1 and TRBJ1-6, with TRBD1 matching over 10 bases. The CDR3 has 18 amino acids. Germline V gene lookup returns CDR1 DFQATT and CDR2 SNEGSKA (reference sequence). The junction had 12 bases not matched to a gene; V was cut back by 0 bases and J by 7 bases. This chain's CDR3 is CSARDPKTGGAGNSPLHF. DNA for the CDR3: TGCAGTGCTAGAGATCCTAAGACAGGGGGCGCGGGAAATTCACCCCTCCACTTT.

The chain couples TRBV7-9 to TRBJ2-7; D unclear. V lost 8 bases and J 1 base, leaving 9 bases between the germline ends. Looked up from germline, CDR1 is SEHNR and CDR2 is FQNEAQ (reference sequence). The CDR3 loop spans 12 amino acids. The CDR3 sequence is CASGSDSYEQYF. CDR3 DNA: TGTGCCAGCGGCTCCGATTCCTACGAGCAGTACTTC.

This clonotype was detected only once. The chain is built from TRBV7-9 and TRBJ2-7; TRBD1 matches at 7 bases. The CDR3 length is 15 residues. Germline V gene sequence: CDR1 SEHNR, CDR2 FQNEAQ (reference sequence). After removal of 5 bases from V and 4 bases from J, the junction contained 11 bases not matched to a gene. CDR3 sequence (DNA): TGTGCCAGCAGCCAAAACAGGGGTCTCTTTTACGAGCAGTACTTC. Amino acid sequence: CASSQNRGLFYEQYF.

V and J are TRBV9 and TRBJ2-7, with TRBD1 as a possible D gene (5 bases). Germline V CDR1 and CDR2: SGDLS, YYNGEE. Trimming removed 3 bases at V and 2 bases at J, with 12 bases between. The CDR3 consists of 14 residues. DNA for the CDR3: TGTGCCAGCAGCGCAGGGTTTTGGGCCTACGAGCAGTACTTC. It yields the protein CASSAGFWAYEQYF. The complete variable domain, with remaining parts taken from reference TRBV9 and TRBJ2-7, reads DSGVTQTPKHLITATGQRVTLRCSPRSGDLSVYWYQQSLDQGLQFLIQYYNGEERAKGNILERFSAQQFPDLHSELNLSSLELGDSALYFCASSAGFWAYEQYFGPGTRLTVT.

A single count supports this clonotype. V usage is TRBV7-6 and J usage is TRBJ2-7, with 7 bases identical to TRBD2. CDR1 SGHVS and CDR2 FNYEAQ come from the germline V gene. Unmatched junction bases numbered 13, after V lost 6 bases and J lost 5 bases. CDR3 length: 15 amino acids. CDR3 DNA: TGTGCCAGCAGTTCCCACGGGGACTATAAAAACGAGCAGTACTTC. As protein: CASSSHGDYKNEQYF.

CDR3: CASSLGTGVRTEAFF. CDR3 nucleotides: TGTGCCAGCAGCTTAGGGACAGGGGTGAGAACTGAAGCTTTCTTT. This chain links TRBV7-9 with TRBJ1-1; 9 bases are shared with TRBD1. Germline V lookup: CDR1 SEHNR, CDR2 FQNEAQ (reference sequence). With V trimmed by 1 base and J by 5 bases, 5 bases remained unmatched. This CDR3 has 15 amino acids. The full variable domain, in which reference TRBV7-9 and TRBJ1-1 provide the parts outside the CDR3, is DTGVSQNPRHKITKRGQNVTFRCDPISEHNRLYWYRQTLGQGPEFLTYFQNEAQLEKSRLLSDRFSAERPKGSFSTLEIQRTEQGDSAMYLCASSLGTGVRTEAFFGQGTRLTVV.

Comments on this clonotype: This CDR3 is missing its conserved last phenylalanine or tryptophan, likely due to a read error. The V and J genes are TRBV7-9 and TRBJ2-7; D uncertain. The CDR3 sequence is 13 residues long. Germline assignment: CDR1 SEHNR and CDR2 FQNEAQ (reference sequence). V was clipped by 1 base and J by 8 bases, with 12 bases between them. The DNA for the CDR3 is TGTGCCAGCAGCTTAGTAGGGAACCTCAAGCAGTACCTC. This codes for CASSLVGNLKQYL.

CDR3 amino acids: CASRSTGHQETQYF. Here the CDR3 DNA reads TGTGCCAGCAGGAGTACAGGACACCAAGAGACCCAGTACTTC. V gene TRBV6-5 combines with J gene TRBJ2-5; maybe TRBD1 (5 bases). Trimming removed 6 bases from V and 0 bases from J, with 11 bases in between. From germline, CDR1 is MNHEY and CDR2 SVGAGI. CDR3 size: 14 residues.

Notes on this clonotype: Relative to the germline gene, one junction end is altered; a read error may explain this. V usage is TRBV10-3 and J usage is TRBJ1-5; D remains ambiguous. This CDR3 contains 16 residues. CDR1 is ENHRY and CDR2 is SYGVKD in the germline V gene. The CDR3 loop reads CASSYGMAGGNQPQHF. CDR3 sequence (DNA): TGTGCCAGCAGTTACGGCATGGCCGGGGGCAATCAGCCCCAGCATTTT.

Regarding this clonotype: In this CDR3 the conserved last residue, phenylalanine or tryptophan, is missing, so a read error is likely. The chain recombines TRBV29-1 with TRBJ1-1; the D gene is possibly TRBD1 (5 bases). The CDR3 sequence is 10 residues long. V lost 5 bases and J 7 bases, leaving 8 bases between the germline ends. Germline V gene sequence: CDR1 SQVTM, CDR2 ANQGSEA. CDR3 region: CSVRGDEAFL. CDR3 DNA: TGCAGCGTTCGAGGGGATGAAGCTTTCCTT.

The V and J genes are TRBV29-1 and TRBJ2-7; TRBD2 matches 9 bases. The V and J ends lost 7 bases and 4 bases, in that order; junction bases with no gene match: 8. Germline assignment: CDR1 SQVTM and CDR2 ANQGSEA. This CDR3 region has 13 residues. The CDR3 sequence: CSAASSGAYEQYF. CDR3 nucleotide sequence: TGCAGCGCGGCGTCTAGCGGGGCATACGAGCAGTACTTC.

Ten or more counts support this clonotype. V and J are TRBV14 and TRBJ2-5; D is possibly TRBD2 (6 bases). The CDR3 is 14 residues long. CDR1 is SGHDN and CDR2 is FVKESK in the germline V gene. V dropped 10 bases and J dropped 5 bases, with 20 bases sitting between them. The CDR3 loop is CATSRAGIRETQYF. The CDR3 nucleotides read TGTGCCACCTCACGTGCGGGGATCCGGGAGACCCAGTACTTC.

The chain has TRBV7-2 and TRBJ2-2; D unclear. The CDR3 contains 15 residues. Per germline, CDR1 SGHTA and CDR2 FQGNSA. Trimming took off 5 bases at V and 2 bases at J, with 12 bases between the two ends. The CDR3 region has the DNA TGTGCCAGCAGCGTAGGGTATCCAAACACCGGGGAGCTGTTTTTT. It translates to CASSVGYPNTGELFF.